The next 30 T cell receptor beta chains were all read from a single sample in a study of CXCR3-negative and CXCR3-positive naive CD8 T cells. Study results and limitations: CXCR3-expressing naive cells carried TRB CDR3s more hydrophobic than those of CXCR3-negative naive cells.

Libraries were UMI-labeled 5' RACE TRB cDNA. TCRdb reanalyzed the 5' RACE reads and collapses them to one entry per CDR3 protein, without DNA. The data show 75,000 to 100,000 distinct CDR3 sequences, and the top ten clones hold roughly 0.99%. These receptors' antigens are unknown. Material: naive CXCR3+ CD8+ T cells from blood. The subset here: CD45RO-CCR7+CD27+CD95- naive CD8+ T cells expressing CXCR3 (TNR3+). These receptor sequences come from a human donor in good health. Some clones in this sample may be carry-over from other donors' samples.

CDR3 sequence: CASTGDRGHNEQFF. This chain uses TRBV5-1 with TRBJ2-1; the TCRdb D gene call, TRBD1, has no DNA to confirm it. The CDR3 length is 14 residues. Germline V CDR1 and CDR2: SGHRS, YFSETQ.

The chain recombines TRBV11-3 with TRBJ2-1; the TCRdb D gene call, TRBD1, has no DNA to confirm it. In germline, CDR1 is SGHNT, CDR2 YENEEA. The CDR3 runs 19 residues. The CDR3 sequence is CASSSPGTGGRSAIGEQFF.

The chain employs TRBV30 and TRBJ2-1; absent DNA, TCRdb's TRBD1 call cannot be checked. Germline assignment: CDR1 GTSNPN and CDR2 SVGIG (reference sequence). This CDR3 has 13 amino acids. The CDR3 region is CATDRGIGDEQFF.

The chain is built from TRBV5-1 and TRBJ1-1. Germline lookup yields CDR1 SGHRS and CDR2 YFSETQ. CDR3 length: 17 amino acids. CDR3 protein: CASSSRGGGITNTEAFF. The full variable domain, completed using reference TRBV5-1 and TRBJ1-1, is KAGVTQTPRYLIKTRGQQVTLSCSPISGHRSVSWYQQTPGQGLQFLFEYFSETQRNKGNFPGRFSGRQFSNSRSEMNVSTLELGDSALYLCASSSRGGGITNTEAFFGQGTRLTVV.

The chain uses TRBV30 and TRBJ2-2; TCRdb calls TRBD1, which cannot be checked without DNA. The CDR3 extends over 14 amino acids. In germline, CDR1 is GTSNPN, CDR2 SVGIG (reference sequence). The CDR3 region is CAWTTRQGTGELFF.

The gene calls are TRBV6-2 or TRBV6-3 and TRBJ2-7; TCRdb indicates TRBD2, and absent DNA this call remains unverified. CDR1 and CDR2 from the germline V gene are MNHEY and SVGEGT. CDR3 length: 17 residues. The CDR3 region is CASSSPAGGKSSYEQYF.

The chain has TRBV7-3 and TRBJ2-3; absent DNA, TCRdb's TRBD1 call cannot be checked. Germline V gene lookup returns CDR1 SGHTA and CDR2 FQGTGA. This CDR3 is 15 amino acids long. This CDR3 reads CASSRRQGEADTQYF.

The chain employs TRBV7-2 and TRBJ2-3; the TCRdb call, TRBD1, lacks DNA for checking. CDR1 and CDR2 from the germline V gene are SGHTA and FQGNSA. This CDR3 has 15 residues. The CDR3 is CASSTWDRGTDTQYF.

This chain joins TRBV9 and TRBJ2-2. The CDR3 totals 15 residues. CDR1 is SGDLS and CDR2 is YYNGEE in the germline V gene. CDR3 loop: CASSAGDLGTGELFF.

V gene TRBV29-1 combines with J gene TRBJ1-2. Germline CDR1 SQVTM, CDR2 ANQGSEA. The CDR3 length is 13 residues. CDR3 amino acids: CSVEEGTEYGYTF. Filled out from reference TRBV29-1 and TRBJ1-2, the complete variable domain reads SAVISQKPSRDICQRGTSLTIQCQVDSQVTMMFWYRQQPGQSLTLIATANQGSEATYESGFVIDKFPISRPNLTFSTLTVSNMSPEDSSIYLCSVEEGTEYGYTFGSGTRLTVV.

The chain links TRBV7-9 to TRBJ2-5; as DNA is missing, the TRBD1 call by TCRdb cannot be tested. This CDR3 is built from 15 residues. Germline-derived CDR1 and CDR2 are SEHNR and FQNEAQ (reference sequence). CDR3 sequence: CASSRTGSRQETQYF. Full variable domain (remainder filled in from reference TRBV7-9 and TRBJ2-5): DTGVSQNPRHKITKRGQNVTFRCDPISEHNRLYWYRQTLGQGPEFLTYFQNEAQLEKSRLLSDRFSAERPKGSFSTLEIQRTEQGDSAMYLCASSRTGSRQETQYFGPGTRLLVL.

CDR3 loop: CASSYGRVLNYGYTF. This rearrangement joins TRBV6-5 to TRBJ1-2. The CDR3 runs 15 residues. Germline assignment: CDR1 MNHEY and CDR2 SVGAGI.

V gene TRBV6-5 combines with J gene TRBJ2-1; with no DNA, the TCRdb D assignment of TRBD1 cannot be verified. Germline V gene sequence: CDR1 MNHEY, CDR2 SVGAGI. The CDR3 has 14 residues. Here the CDR3 reads CASTGTRLFHEQFF.

The chain carries TRBV10-3 and TRBJ1-2; with no DNA, the TCRdb D assignment of TRBD1 cannot be verified. CDR1 ENHRY and CDR2 SYGVKD come from the germline V gene. The CDR3 is 13 amino acids. CDR3 protein: CAIGTGSDYGYTF.

This CDR3 is CASSFFQGKKSGANVLTF. The chain links TRBV7-3 to TRBJ2-6; TCRdb picks TRBD1, but there is no DNA to check that call. This CDR3 region has 18 residues. Germline assignment: CDR1 SGHTA and CDR2 FQGTGA.

The chain is built from TRBV12-3 or TRBV12-4 and TRBJ2-1; the TCRdb D gene call, TRBD2, has no DNA to confirm it. This CDR3 comprises 15 residues. The CDR3 here is CASSSLASSYNEQFF.

The chain's CDR3 is CSVGTGSVPEQYF. The gene calls are TRBV29-1 and TRBJ2-7; no DNA is available, so the TRBD1 call from TCRdb remains unchecked. Per germline, CDR1 SQVTM and CDR2 ANQGSEA. The CDR3 is made up of 13 amino acids.

The chain links TRBV27 to TRBJ2-6; the D call from TCRdb, TRBD1, cannot be confirmed without DNA. The germline gives CDR1 MNHEY, CDR2 SMNVEV (reference sequence). This CDR3 is 17 amino acids long. The CDR3 sequence is CASSLWGGSSGANVLTF.

The chain recombines TRBV7-8 with TRBJ2-7. The CDR3 covers 13 residues. CDR1 and CDR2 from the germline V gene are SGHVS and FQNEAQ. Here the CDR3 reads CASSLGDFYEQYF.

The V call is TRBV5-1, the J call TRBJ2-5; as DNA is missing, the TRBD2 call by TCRdb cannot be tested. The CDR3 loop spans 14 amino acids. From germline, CDR1 is SGHRS and CDR2 YFSETQ. CDR3 residues: CANTGTSESETQYF.

This chain links TRBV9 with TRBJ2-1; no DNA is available, so the TRBD2 call from TCRdb remains unchecked. The germline gives CDR1 SGDLS, CDR2 YYNGEE. There are 15 residues in the CDR3. This chain's CDR3 is CASSVKGLADNEQFF.

V gene TRBV11-2 combines with J gene TRBJ2-2. Germline V gene data show CDR1 as SGHAT and CDR2 as FQNNGV. The CDR3 is 15 residues long. The CDR3 here is CASSLSNTNTGELFF.

The V and J genes are TRBV28 and TRBJ2-2; TCRdb designates TRBD2, a call that cannot be tested without DNA. This CDR3 spans 16 amino acids. Germline-derived CDR1 and CDR2 are MDHEN and SYDVKM. The CDR3 is CASSFPAGTNTGELFF.

This sequence joins TRBV3-1 and TRBJ2-5. Germline CDR1 LGHDT, CDR2 YNNKEL (reference sequence). The CDR3 is 14 residues long. The CDR3 sequence: CASSPVLGQETQYF.

The chain links TRBV29-1 to TRBJ2-5. CDR3 length: 13 residues. The V gene's germline CDR1 is SQVTM and CDR2 ANQGSEA. CDR3 sequence reads: CSVDGRPAETQYF.

This chain joins TRBV27 and TRBJ2-5; TCRdb returns TRBD2, unconfirmable since there is no DNA. Germline CDR1 reads MNHEY; CDR2 reads SMNVEV (reference sequence). The CDR3 runs 17 residues. CDR3 in amino acids: CASRPMTSEGSQETQYF.

This chain joins TRBV6-6 and TRBJ2-2. CDR1 MNHNY and CDR2 SVGAGI come from the germline V gene (reference sequence). CDR3 length: 11 amino acids. The CDR3 reads CASSYPGELFF.

J is TRBJ2-7 and V is TRBV29-1; no DNA is available, so the TRBD1 call from TCRdb remains unchecked. The CDR3 is 13 amino acids. CDR1 and CDR2 (germline): SQVTM, ANQGSEA. CDR3 amino acids: CSVEEWDANEQYF.

The gene calls are TRBV12-5 and TRBJ1-1. Germline V gene data show CDR1 as LGHNT and CDR2 as FRNRAP. The CDR3 has 12 residues. The CDR3 sequence: CASGSSWTEAFF. The full variable domain, rest sourced from reference TRBV12-5 and TRBJ1-1, is DARVTQTPRHKVTEMGQEVTMRCQPILGHNTVFWYRQTMMQGLELLAYFRNRAPLDDSGMPKDRFSAEMPDATLATLKIQPSEPRDSAVYFCASGSSWTEAFFGQGTRLTVV.

V is TRBV7-9 and J is TRBJ2-7. The germline gives CDR1 SEHNR, CDR2 FQNEAQ (reference sequence). CDR3 size: 13 residues. This CDR3 is CASEDASGYEQYF.